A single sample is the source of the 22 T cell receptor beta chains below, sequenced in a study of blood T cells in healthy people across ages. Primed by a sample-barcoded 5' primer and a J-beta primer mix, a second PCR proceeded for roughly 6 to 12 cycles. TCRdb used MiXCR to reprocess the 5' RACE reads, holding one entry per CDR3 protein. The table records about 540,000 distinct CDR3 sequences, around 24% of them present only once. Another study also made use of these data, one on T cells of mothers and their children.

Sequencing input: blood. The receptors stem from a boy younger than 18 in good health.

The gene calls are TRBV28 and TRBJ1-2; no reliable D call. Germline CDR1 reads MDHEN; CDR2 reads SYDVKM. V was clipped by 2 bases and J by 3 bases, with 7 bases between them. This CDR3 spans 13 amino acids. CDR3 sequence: CASSLDLYYGYTF. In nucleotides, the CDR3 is TGTGCCAGCAGTTTAGACCTCTACTATGGCTACACCTTC.

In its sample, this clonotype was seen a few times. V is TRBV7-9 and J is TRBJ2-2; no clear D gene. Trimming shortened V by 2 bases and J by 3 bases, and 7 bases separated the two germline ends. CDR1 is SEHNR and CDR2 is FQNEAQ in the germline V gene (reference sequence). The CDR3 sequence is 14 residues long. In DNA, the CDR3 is TGTGCCAGCAGCTTACGCTCCTACACCGGGGAGCTGTTTTTT. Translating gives CASSLRSYTGELFF.

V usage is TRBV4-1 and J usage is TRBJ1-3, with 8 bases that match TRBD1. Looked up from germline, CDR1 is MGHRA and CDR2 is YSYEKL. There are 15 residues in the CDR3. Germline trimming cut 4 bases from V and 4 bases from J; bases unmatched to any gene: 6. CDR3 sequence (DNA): TGCGCCAGCAGCCCTAGGACAGGGCGGGGAAACACCATATATTTT. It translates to CASSPRTGRGNTIYF.

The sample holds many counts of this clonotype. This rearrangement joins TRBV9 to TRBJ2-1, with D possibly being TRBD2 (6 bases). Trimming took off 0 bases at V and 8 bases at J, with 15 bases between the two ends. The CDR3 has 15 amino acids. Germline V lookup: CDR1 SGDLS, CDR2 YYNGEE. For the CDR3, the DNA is TGTGCCAGCAGCGTAGAGGGGACTGACGTGGATGAGCAGTTCTTC. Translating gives CASSVEGTDVDEQFF.

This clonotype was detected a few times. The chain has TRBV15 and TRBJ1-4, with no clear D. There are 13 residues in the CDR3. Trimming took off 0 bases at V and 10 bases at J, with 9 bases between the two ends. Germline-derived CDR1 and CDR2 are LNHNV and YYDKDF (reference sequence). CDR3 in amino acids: CATSRDRNPKLFF. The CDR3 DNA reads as TGTGCCACCAGCAGAGATCGGAATCCAAAACTGTTTTTT. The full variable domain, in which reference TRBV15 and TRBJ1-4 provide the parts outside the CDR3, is DAMVIQNPRYQVTQFGKPVTLSCSQTLNHNVMYWYQQKSSQAPKLLFHYYDKDFNNEADTPDNFQSRRPNTSFCFLDIRSPGLGDTAMYLCATSRDRNPKLFFGSGTQLSVL.

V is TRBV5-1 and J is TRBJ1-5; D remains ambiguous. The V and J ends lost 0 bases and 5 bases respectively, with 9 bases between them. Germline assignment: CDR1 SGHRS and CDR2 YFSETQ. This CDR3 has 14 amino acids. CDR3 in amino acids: CASSLDTPDQPQHF. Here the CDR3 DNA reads TGCGCCAGCAGCTTGGACACTCCCGATCAGCCCCAGCATTTT.

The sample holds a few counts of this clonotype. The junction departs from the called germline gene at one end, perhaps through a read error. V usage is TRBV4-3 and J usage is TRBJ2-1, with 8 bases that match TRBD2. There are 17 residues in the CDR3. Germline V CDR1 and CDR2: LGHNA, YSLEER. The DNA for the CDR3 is TGCGCCAGCAGCCAAGAAGCGGGAGCCCTATCCTCCAATGAGCAGTTCTTC. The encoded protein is CASSQEAGALSSNEQFF.

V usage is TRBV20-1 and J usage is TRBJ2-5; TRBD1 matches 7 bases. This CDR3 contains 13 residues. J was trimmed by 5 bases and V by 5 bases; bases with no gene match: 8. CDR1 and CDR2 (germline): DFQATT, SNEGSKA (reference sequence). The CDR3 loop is CSADQGVRETQYF. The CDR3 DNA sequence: TGCAGTGCTGACCAGGGGGTCCGGGAGACCCAGTACTTC.

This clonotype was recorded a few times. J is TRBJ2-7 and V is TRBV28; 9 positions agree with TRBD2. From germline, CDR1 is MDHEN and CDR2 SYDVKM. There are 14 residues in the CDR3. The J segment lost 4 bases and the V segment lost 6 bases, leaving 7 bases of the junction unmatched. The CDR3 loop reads CASRFSGSFYEQYF. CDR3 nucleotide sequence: TGTGCCAGCAGGTTTAGCGGGAGCTTTTACGAGCAGTACTTC.

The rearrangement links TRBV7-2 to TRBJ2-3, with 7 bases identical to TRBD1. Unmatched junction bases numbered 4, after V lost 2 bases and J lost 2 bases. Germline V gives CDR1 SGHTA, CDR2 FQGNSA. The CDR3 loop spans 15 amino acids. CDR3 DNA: TGTGCCAGCAGCTTACGACAGGGTATCACAGATACGCAGTATTTT. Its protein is CASSLRQGITDTQYF.

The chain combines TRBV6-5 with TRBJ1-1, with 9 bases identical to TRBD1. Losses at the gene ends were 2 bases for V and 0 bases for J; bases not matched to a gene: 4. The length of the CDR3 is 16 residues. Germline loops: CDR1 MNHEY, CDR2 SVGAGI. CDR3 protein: CASSYAQGALNTEAFF. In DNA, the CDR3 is TGTGCCAGCAGTTACGCACAGGGGGCGTTGAACACTGAAGCTTTCTTT.

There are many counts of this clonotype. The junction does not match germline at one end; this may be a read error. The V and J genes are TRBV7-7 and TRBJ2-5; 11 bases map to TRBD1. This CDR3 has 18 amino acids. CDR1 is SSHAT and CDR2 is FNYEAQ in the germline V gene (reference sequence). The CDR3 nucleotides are TGTGCTAGCAGCTTAGCCCCGAACCGGCGGGACAGGGGGGAGACCCAGTACTTC. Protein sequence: CASSLAPNRRDRGETQYF.

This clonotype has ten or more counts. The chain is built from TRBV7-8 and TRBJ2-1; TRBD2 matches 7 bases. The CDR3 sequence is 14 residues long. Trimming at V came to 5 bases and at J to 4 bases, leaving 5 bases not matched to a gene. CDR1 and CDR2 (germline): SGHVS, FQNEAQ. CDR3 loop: CASSLGTTYNEQFF. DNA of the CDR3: TGTGCCAGCAGCCTAGGGACTACTTACAATGAGCAGTTCTTC.

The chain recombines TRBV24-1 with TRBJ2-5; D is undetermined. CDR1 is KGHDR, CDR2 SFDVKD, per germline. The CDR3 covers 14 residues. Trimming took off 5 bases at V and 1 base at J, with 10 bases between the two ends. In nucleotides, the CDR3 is TGTGCCACCAGTGGTTCGGAAGGCCAAGAGACCCAGTACTTC. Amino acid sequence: CATSGSEGQETQYF.

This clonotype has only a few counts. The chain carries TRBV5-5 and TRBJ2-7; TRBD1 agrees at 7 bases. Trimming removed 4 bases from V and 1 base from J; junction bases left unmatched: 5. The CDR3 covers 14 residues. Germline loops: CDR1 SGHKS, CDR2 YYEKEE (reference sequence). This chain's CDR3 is CASSTTTGSYEQYF. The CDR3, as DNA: TGTGCCAGCAGCACCACGACAGGGTCCTACGAGCAGTACTTC. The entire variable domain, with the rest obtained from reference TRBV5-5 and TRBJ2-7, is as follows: DAGVTQSPTHLIKTRGQQVTLRCSPISGHKSVSWYQQVLGQGPQFIFQYYEKEERGRGNFPDRFSARQFPNYSSELNVNALLLGDSALYLCASSTTTGSYEQYFGPGTRLTVT.

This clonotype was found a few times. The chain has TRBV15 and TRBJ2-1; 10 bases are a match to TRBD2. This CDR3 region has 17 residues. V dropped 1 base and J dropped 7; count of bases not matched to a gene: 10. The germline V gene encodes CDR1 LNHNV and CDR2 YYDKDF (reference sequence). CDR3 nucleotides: TGTGCCACCAGCAGAGGGACTAAGCGGGAGGGGGTGAATGAGCAGTTCTTC. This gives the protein CATSRGTKREGVNEQFF.

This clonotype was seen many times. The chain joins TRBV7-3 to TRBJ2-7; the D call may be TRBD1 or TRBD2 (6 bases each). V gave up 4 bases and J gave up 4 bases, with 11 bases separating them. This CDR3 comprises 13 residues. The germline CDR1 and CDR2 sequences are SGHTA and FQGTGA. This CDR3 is CASSSSGAYEQYF. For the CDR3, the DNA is TGTGCCAGCAGCTCCTCGGGGGCTTACGAGCAGTACTTC.

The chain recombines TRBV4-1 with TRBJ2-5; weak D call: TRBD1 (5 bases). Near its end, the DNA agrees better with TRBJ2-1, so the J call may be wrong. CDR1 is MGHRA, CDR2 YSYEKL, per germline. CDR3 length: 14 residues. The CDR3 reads CASSQIHGRDEQFF. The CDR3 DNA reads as TGCGCCAGCAGCCAAATACACGGCAGGGATGAGCAGTTCTTC.

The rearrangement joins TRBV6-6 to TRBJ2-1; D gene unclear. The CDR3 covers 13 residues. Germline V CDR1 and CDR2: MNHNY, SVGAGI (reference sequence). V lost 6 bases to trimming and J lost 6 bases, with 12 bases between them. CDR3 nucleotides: TGTGCCAGCAGAATCCTAGGATTCAATGAGCAGTTCTTC. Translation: CASRILGFNEQFF.

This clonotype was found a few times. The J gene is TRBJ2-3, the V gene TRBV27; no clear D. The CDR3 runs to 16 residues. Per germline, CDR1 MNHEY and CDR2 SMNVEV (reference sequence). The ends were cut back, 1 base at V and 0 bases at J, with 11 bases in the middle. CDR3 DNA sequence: TGTGCCAGCAGTTTATACTACACCACCAGCACAGATACGCAGTATTTT. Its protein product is CASSLYYTTSTDTQYF.

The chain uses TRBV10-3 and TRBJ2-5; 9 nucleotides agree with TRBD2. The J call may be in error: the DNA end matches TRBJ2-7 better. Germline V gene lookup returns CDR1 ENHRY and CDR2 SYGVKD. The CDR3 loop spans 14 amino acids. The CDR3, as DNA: TGTGCCATCAGCCGACTAGCGGAGTCCTACGAGCAGTACTTC. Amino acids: CAISRLAESYEQYF.

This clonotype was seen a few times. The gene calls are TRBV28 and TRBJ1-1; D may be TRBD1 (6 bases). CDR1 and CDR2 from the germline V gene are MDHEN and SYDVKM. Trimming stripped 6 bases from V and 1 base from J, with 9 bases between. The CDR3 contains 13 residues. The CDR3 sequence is CASSRRGNTEAFF. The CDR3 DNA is TGTGCCAGCAGCCGCAGGGGGAACACTGAAGCTTTCTTT.